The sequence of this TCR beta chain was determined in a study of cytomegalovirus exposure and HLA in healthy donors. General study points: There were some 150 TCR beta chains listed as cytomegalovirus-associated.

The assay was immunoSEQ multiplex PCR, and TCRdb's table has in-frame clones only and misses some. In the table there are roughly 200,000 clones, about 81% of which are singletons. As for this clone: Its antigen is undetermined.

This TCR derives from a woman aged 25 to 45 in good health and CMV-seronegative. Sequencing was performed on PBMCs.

The CDR3 loop reads CASSPLFRVAYEQYF. The CDR3 DNA follows: TGTGCCAGCAGTCCTCTCTTCAGGGTGGCCTACGAGCAGTACTTC. The rearrangement joins TRBV5-6 to TRBJ2-7; tentative D call: TRBD1 (5 bases). V was pared by 5 bases and J by 2 bases, with 17 bases between. Germline V lookup: CDR1 SGHDT, CDR2 YYEEEE. The CDR3 spans 15 residues. Full variable domain (remainder filled in from reference TRBV5-6 and TRBJ2-7): DAGVTQSPTHLIKTRGQQVTLRCSPKSGHDTVSWYQQALGQGPQFIFQYYEEEERQRGNFPDRFSGHQFPNYSSELNVNALLLGDSALYLCASSPLFRVAYEQYFGPGTRLTVT.